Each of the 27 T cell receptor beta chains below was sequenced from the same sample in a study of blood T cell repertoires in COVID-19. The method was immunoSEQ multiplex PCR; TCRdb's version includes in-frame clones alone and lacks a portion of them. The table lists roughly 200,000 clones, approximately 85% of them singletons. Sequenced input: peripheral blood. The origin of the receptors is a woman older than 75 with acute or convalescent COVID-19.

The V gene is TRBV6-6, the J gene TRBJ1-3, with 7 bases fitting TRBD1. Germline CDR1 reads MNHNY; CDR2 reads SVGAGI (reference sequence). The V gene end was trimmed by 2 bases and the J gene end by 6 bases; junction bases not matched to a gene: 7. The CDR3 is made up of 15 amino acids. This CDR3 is CASSYHGTEKNTIYF. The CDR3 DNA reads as TGTGCCAGCAGTTACCACGGGACAGAGAAAAACACCATATATTTT.

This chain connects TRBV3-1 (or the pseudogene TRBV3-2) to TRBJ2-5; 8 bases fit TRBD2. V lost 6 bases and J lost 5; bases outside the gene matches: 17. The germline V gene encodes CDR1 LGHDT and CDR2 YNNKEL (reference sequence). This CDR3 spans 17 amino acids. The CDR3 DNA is TGTGCCAGCAGTCCGTTTAGCGGGACCTTCCTGGGGGAGACCCAGTACTTC. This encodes CASSPFSGTFLGETQYF.

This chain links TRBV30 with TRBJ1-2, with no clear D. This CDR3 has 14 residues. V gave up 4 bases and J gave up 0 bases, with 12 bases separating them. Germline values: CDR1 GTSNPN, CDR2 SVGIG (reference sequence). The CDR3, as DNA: TGTGCCTGGATTTCGAGGGATCCTAACTATGGCTACACCTTC. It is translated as CAWISRDPNYGYTF.

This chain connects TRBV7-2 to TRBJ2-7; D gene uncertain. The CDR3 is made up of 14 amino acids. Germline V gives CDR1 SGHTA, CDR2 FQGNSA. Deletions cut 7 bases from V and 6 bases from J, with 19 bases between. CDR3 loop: CASTLLGRLREQYF. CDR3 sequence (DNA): TGTGCCAGCACTCTTCTCGGCAGGCTCCGCGAGCAGTACTTC.

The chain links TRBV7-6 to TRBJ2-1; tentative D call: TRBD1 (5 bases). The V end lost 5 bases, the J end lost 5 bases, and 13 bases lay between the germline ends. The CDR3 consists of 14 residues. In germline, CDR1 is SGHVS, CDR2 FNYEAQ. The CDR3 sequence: CASSPRQSHNEQFF. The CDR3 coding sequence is TGTGCCAGCAGCCCCCGACAGAGTCACAATGAGCAGTTCTTC.

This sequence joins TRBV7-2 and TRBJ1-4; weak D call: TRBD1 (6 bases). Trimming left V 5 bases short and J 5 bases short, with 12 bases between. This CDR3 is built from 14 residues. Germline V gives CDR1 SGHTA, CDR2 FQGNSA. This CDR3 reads CASSPQGHNEKLFF. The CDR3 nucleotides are TGTGCCAGCAGCCCACAGGGACACAATGAAAAACTGTTTTTT.

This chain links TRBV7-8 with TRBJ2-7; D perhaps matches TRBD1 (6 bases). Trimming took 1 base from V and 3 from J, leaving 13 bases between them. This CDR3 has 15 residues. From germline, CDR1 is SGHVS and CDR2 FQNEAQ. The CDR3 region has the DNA TGTGCCAGCAGCTTAGAGCCGGACAGTTACTACGAGCAGTACTTC. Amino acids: CASSLEPDSYYEQYF. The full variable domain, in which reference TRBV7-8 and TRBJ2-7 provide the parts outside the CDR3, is GAGVSQSPRYKVAKRGQDVALRCDPISGHVSLFWYQQALGQGPEFLTYFQNEAQLDKSGLPSDRFFAERPEGSVSTLKIQRTQQEDSAVYLCASSLEPDSYYEQYFGPGTRLTVT.

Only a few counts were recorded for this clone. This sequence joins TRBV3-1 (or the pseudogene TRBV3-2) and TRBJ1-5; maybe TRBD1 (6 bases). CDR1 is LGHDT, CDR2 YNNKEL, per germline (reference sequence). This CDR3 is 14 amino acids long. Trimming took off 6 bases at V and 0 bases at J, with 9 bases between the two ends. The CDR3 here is CASSYRDSNQPQHF. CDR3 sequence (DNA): TGTGCCAGCAGTTACAGGGATAGCAATCAGCCCCAGCATTTT.

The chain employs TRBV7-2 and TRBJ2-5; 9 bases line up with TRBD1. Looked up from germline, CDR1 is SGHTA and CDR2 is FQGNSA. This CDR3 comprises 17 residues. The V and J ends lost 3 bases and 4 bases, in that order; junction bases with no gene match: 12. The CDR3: CASSLKQGASRTETQYF. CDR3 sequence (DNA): TGTGCCAGCAGCTTGAAACAGGGGGCATCGAGGACAGAGACCCAGTACTTC.

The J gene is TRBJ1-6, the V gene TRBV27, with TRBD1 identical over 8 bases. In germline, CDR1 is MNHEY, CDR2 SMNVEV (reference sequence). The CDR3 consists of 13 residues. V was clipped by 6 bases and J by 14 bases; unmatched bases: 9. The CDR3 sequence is CASREDRVSTLHF. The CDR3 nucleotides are TGTGCCAGCAGGGAGGACAGGGTTTCTACCCTCCACTTT.

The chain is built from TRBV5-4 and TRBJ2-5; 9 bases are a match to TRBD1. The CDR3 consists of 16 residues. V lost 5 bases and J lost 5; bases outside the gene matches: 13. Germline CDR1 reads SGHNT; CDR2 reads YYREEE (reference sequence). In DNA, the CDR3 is TGTGCCAGCAGGAAGGGACAGGGCTCCGAAGGGGAGACCCAGTACTTC. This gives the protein CASRKGQGSEGETQYF.

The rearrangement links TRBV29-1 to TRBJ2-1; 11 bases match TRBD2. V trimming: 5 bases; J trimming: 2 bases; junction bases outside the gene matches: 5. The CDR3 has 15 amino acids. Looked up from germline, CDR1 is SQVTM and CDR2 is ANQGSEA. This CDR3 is CSVTSGRSTYNEQFF. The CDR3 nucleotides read TGCAGCGTTACTAGCGGGAGAAGCACCTACAATGAGCAGTTCTTC.

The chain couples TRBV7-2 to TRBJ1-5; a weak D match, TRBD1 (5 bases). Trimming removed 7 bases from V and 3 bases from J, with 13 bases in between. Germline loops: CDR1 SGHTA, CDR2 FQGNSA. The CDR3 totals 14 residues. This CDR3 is CASTLGGYNQPQHF. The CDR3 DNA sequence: TGTGCCAGCACCCTGGGGGGGTACAATCAGCCCCAGCATTTT.

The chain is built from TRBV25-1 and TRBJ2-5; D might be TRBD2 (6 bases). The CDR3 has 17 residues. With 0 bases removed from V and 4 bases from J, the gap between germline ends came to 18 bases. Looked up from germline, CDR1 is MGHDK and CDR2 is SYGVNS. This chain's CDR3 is CASSEYWTPVGGETQYF. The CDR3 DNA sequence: TGTGCCAGCAGTGAATATTGGACACCCGTGGGAGGAGAGACCCAGTACTTC.

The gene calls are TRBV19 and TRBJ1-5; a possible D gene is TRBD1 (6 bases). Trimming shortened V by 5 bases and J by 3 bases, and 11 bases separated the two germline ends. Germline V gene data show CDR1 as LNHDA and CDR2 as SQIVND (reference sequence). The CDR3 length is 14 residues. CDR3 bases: TGTGCCAGTAGTCTCGGACAGTACAATCAGCCCCAGCATTTT. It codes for CASSLGQYNQPQHF.

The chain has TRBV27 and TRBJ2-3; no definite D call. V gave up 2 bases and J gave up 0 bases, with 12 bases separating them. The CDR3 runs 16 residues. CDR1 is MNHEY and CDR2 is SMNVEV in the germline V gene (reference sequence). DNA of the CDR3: TGTGCCAGCAGTTTAAGGAGCCCTTCTAGCACAGATACGCAGTATTTT. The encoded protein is CASSLRSPSSTDTQYF.

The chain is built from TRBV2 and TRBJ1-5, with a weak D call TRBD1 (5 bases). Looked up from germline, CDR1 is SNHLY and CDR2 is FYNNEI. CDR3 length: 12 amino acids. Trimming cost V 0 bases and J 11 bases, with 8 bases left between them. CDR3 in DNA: TGTGCCAGCAGTGAAGCGCGGGGCGCCCAGCATTTT. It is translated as CASSEARGAQHF.

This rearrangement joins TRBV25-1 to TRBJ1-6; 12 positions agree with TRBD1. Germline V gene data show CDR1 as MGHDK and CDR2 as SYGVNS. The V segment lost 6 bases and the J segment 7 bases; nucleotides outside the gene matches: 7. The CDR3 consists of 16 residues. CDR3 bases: TGTGCCAGCAGAGGGACAGGGGGCGCTGGGAATTCACCCCTCCACTTT. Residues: CASRGTGGAGNSPLHF.

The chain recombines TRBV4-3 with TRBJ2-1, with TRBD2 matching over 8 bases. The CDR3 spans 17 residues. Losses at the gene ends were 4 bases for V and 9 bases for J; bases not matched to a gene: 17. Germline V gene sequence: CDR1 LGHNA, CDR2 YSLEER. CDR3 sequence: CASSPQFRAAGAVEQFF. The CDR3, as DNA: TGCGCCAGCAGCCCTCAGTTCAGGGCAGCGGGGGCCGTTGAGCAGTTCTTC.

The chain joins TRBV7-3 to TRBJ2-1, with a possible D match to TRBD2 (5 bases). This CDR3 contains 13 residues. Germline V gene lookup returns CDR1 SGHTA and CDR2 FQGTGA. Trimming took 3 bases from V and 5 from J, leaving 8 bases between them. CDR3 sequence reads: CASSLSGDNEQFF. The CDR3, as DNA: TGTGCCAGCAGCTTGTCCGGGGACAATGAGCAGTTCTTC.

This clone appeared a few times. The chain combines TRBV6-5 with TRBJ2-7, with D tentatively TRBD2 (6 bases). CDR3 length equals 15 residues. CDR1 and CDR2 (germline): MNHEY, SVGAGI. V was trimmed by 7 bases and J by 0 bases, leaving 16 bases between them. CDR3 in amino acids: CASTYGGPNSYEQYF. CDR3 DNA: TGTGCCAGCACCTACGGGGGTCCTAACTCCTACGAGCAGTACTTC.

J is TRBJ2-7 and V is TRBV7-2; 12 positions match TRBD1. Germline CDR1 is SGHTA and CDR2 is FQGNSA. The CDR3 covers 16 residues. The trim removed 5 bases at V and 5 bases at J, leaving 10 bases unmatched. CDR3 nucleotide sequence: TGTGCCAGCAGCCCTACCCCGGGACAGGGGGCACACGAGCAGTACTTC. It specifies CASSPTPGQGAHEQYF.

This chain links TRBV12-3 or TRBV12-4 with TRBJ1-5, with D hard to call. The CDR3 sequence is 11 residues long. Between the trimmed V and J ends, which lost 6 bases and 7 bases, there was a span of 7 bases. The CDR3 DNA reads TGTGCCAGCAGCCTATCCCAGCCCCAGCATTTT. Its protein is CASSLSQPQHF.

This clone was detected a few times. The CDR3 DNA is TGCGCCAGCAGCTCCGTCGGGACAGGGACGACTGAAGCTTTCTTT. Its translation: CASSSVGTGTTEAFF. The chain carries TRBV5-1 and TRBJ1-1, with 9 bases that match TRBD1. CDR1 and CDR2 (germline): SGHRS, YFSETQ. This CDR3 comprises 15 residues. Losses at the gene ends were 3 bases for V and 5 bases for J; bases not matched to a gene: 8. The full variable domain, in which reference TRBV5-1 and TRBJ1-1 provide the parts outside the CDR3, is KAGVTQTPRYLIKTRGQQVTLSCSPISGHRSVSWYQQTPGQGLQFLFEYFSETQRNKGNFPGRFSGRQFSNSRSEMNVSTLELGDSALYLCASSSVGTGTTEAFFGQGTRLTVV.

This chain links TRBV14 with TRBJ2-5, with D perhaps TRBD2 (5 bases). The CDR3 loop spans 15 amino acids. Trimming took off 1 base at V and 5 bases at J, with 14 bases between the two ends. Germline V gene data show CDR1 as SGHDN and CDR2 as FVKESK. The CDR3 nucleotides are TGTGCCAGCAGCCAAGGCGCGGCTGGACTTGAGACCCAGTACTTC. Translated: CASSQGAAGLETQYF.

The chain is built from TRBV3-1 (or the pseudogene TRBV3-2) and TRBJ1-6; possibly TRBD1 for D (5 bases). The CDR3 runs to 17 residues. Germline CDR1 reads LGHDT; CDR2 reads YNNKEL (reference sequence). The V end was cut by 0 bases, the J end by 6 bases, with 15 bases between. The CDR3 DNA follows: TGTGCCAGCAGCCAAGATCATGTTAGGGGTCCTAATTCACCCCTCCACTTT. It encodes CASSQDHVRGPNSPLHF.

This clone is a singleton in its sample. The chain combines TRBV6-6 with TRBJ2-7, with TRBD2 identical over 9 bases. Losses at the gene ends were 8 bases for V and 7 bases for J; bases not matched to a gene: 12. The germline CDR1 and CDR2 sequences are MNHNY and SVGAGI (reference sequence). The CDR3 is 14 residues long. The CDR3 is CASQVSGSSGEQYF. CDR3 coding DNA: TGTGCCAGCCAGGTTAGCGGGAGTTCCGGGGAGCAGTACTTC.